The 9 T cell receptor beta chains below were found in one sample sequenced in a study of blood T cell repertoires in COVID-19. Assay: immunoSEQ multiplex PCR; the TCRdb copy retains only in-frame clones and omits some. The table records roughly 300,000 clones, around 86% of them present only once. The sequencing sample was made of PBMCs or T cells enriched from blood (not recorded which). These receptors came from a woman between 18 and 29 years old who had recovered from COVID-19.

The chain employs TRBV18 and TRBJ2-7; 7 nucleotides match TRBD1. This CDR3 is built from 13 residues. V lost 8 bases to trimming and J lost 3 bases; unmatched junction nucleotides: 7. Per germline, CDR1 KGHSH and CDR2 LQKENI. The CDR3 bases are TGTGCCAGCCGGGACAGTACCATCTACGAGCAGTACTTC. Its translation: CASRDSTIYEQYF.

This rearrangement joins TRBV7-6 to TRBJ2-2, with D perhaps matching TRBD2 (6 bases). V was trimmed by 7 bases and J by 4 bases, leaving 19 bases between them. Germline V gives CDR1 SGHVS, CDR2 FNYEAQ. The CDR3 contains 16 residues. The CDR3 bases are TGTGCCAGCACCCTCATGGGAGGTGGCGCCACCGGGGAGCTGTTTTTT. This codes for CASTLMGGGATGELFF.

This clone occurred once. J is TRBJ2-7 and V is TRBV19; TRBD2 might be the D (5 bases). V was clipped by 6 bases and J by 1 base, with 13 bases between them. Germline loops: CDR1 LNHDA, CDR2 SQIVND (reference sequence). This CDR3 is built from 14 residues. The CDR3 spells CASSFARGSYEQYF. The CDR3 region has the DNA TGTGCCAGTAGCTTCGCTCGGGGATCCTACGAGCAGTACTTC.

The CDR3 protein is CASSDRDSAYEQYF. DNA for the CDR3: TGTGCCAGCAGTGACAGGGACAGCGCATACGAGCAGTACTTC. The chain employs TRBV6-1 and TRBJ2-7; 7 bases are a match to TRBD1. Germline lookup yields CDR1 MNHNS and CDR2 SASEGT. V was clipped by 3 bases and J by 4 bases; unmatched bases: 6. This CDR3 has 14 residues.

The gene calls are TRBV25-1 and TRBJ2-5; 14 bases agree with TRBD2. This CDR3 is built from 15 residues. Looked up from germline, CDR1 is MGHDK and CDR2 is SYGVNS. With 4 bases clipped from V and 3 bases from J, the junction kept 1 base outside the gene matches. CDR3 loop: CASSVGLAGEETQYF. CDR3 DNA: TGTGCCAGCAGTGTGGGACTAGCGGGAGAAGAGACCCAGTACTTC. The whole variable domain, filled in from reference TRBV25-1 and TRBJ2-5, reads EADIYQTPRYLVIGTGKKITLECSQTMGHDKMYWYQQDPGMELHLIHYSYGVNSTEKGDLSSESTVSRIRTEHFPLTLESARPSHTSQYLCASSVGLAGEETQYFGPGTRLLVL.

The rearrangement joins TRBV12-3 or TRBV12-4 to TRBJ1-1, with a possible D match to TRBD1 (5 bases). V dropped 7 bases and J dropped 4 bases, with 13 bases sitting between them. The CDR3 length is 13 residues. The CDR3 region has the DNA TGTGCCAGCATATTTGTGGGGGGCACTGAAGCTTTCTTT. It codes for CASIFVGGTEAFF.

The chain links TRBV2 to TRBJ1-5; D is unclear. Trimming stripped 5 bases from V and 2 bases from J, with 13 bases between. The CDR3 totals 15 residues. The germline V gene encodes CDR1 SNHLY and CDR2 FYNNEI. The CDR3 loop reads CASSPEQDGNQPQHF. CDR3 bases: TGTGCCAGCAGTCCCGAGCAGGATGGCAATCAGCCCCAGCATTTT.

Remarks on this clone: Lacking the conserved final phenylalanine or tryptophan, this CDR3 likely reflects a read error. It is unclear where the CDR3 begins or ends on the DNA, so no DNA is shown, and the CDR3 is as TCRdb lists it. V gene TRBV10-3 combines with J gene TRBJ2-7; the table's D gene call, TRBD1, was not cross checked with the DNA. Counting both end residues, the CDR3 totals 10 amino acids. Per germline, CDR1 ENHRY and CDR2 SYGVKD. CDR3 in amino acids: CAITHGPGRI.

The chain combines TRBV12-3 or TRBV12-4 with TRBJ2-7; TRBD1 agrees at 10 bases. The J segment lost 7 bases and the V segment lost 8 bases, leaving 8 bases of the junction unmatched. The CDR3 spans 13 residues. Here the CDR3 reads CASRDRGLGEQYF. Written as DNA, the CDR3 is TGTGCCAGCCGAGACAGGGGGCTTGGGGAGCAGTACTTC.